This TCR beta chain was recovered during a study of human T cells and chemical hapten exposure. Study-wide findings and caveats: Expanded TCRs were compared with controls, and the expanded TCRs formed significantly more large CDR3 similarity clusters. High-frequency TCRs, those above 1 in 1000, stayed the same after DPC sensitization.

This CDR3 spans 15 amino acids. Germline assignment: CDR1 LGHDT and CDR2 YNNKEL (reference sequence). Trimming took 0 bases from V and 7 from J, leaving 12 bases between them. Each CDR3 protein is one row after TCRdb ran MiXCR on the RACE reads. The repertoire holds about 74,000 distinct CDR3 sequences, with about 32% as singletons. Time point: patch test 1, 2 weeks after DPC sensitization. The treatment is: therapeutic diphenylcyclopropenone sensitization with weekly scalp DPC. Drawing of blood took place ahead of applying each patch test. Participating donors were patients with alopecia, aged 18 to 70 years, considered appropriate candidates for DPC. Turning to this clonotype: No antigen is known for it.

Sequenced here: whole blood, sampled in connection with sensitization to the hapten diphenylcyclopropenone (DPC). The receptor comes from a man aged 40-49 years with alopecia areata. Some clones in this sample may be carry-over from other donors' samples. This sequence joins TRBV3-1 and TRBJ2-2; D may be TRBD2 (6 bases). As DNA, the CDR3 is TGTGCCAGCAGCCAAGATTTGGGTAGCGGCGGGGAGCTGTTTTTT. This gives the protein CASSQDLGSGGELFF.